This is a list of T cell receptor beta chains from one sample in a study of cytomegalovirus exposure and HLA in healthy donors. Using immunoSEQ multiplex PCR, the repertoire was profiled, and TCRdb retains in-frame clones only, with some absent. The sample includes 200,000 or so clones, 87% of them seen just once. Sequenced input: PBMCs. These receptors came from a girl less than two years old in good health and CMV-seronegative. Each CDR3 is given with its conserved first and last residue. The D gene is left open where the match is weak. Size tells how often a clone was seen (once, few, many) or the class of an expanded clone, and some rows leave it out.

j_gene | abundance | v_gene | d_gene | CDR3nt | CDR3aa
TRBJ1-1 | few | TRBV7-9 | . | TGTGCCAGCAGCCACATGAACACTGAAGCTTTCTTT | CASSHMNTEAFF
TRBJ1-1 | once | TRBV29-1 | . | TGCAGCGTTGAAGGTCGTTCGGGGATCACTGAAGCTTTCTTT | CSVEGRSGITEAFF
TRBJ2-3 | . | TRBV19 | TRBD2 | TGTGCCAGTAGTATCAGGACTAGCACGGATACGCAGTATTTT | CASSIRTSTDTQYF
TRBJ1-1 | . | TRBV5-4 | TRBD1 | TGTGCCAGCAGCTTGGGACAGGGATTAGGGTTTAACACTGAAGCTTTCTTT | CASSLGQGLGFNTEAFF
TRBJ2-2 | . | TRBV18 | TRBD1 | TGTGCCAGCTCACCAAGACAGGGAAACACCGGGGAGCTGTTTTTT | CASSPRQGNTGELFF
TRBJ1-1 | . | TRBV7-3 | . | TGTGCCAGCAGTAATTCCGGGAACACTGAAGCTTTCTTT | CASSNSGNTEAFF
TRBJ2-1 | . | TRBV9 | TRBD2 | TGTGCCAGCAGCCTGGAGCCTTTCGGACTAGCGGGAGGGGTTGGGCACAATGAGCAGTTCTTC | CASSLEPFGLAGGVGHNEQFF
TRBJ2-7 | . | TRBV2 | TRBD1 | TGTGCCAGCAATCCCCCGGGACAGGGATTCTACGAGCAGTACTTC | CASNPPGQGFYEQYF
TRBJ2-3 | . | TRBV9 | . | TGTGCCAGCAGCGTAGATCAGTCAGATACGCAGTATTTT | CASSVDQSDTQYF
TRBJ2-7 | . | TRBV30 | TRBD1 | TGTGCCAGTCTTGACAGGGGCCGAAAGCAGTACTTC | CASLDRGRKQYF
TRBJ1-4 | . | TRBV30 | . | TGTGCCTGGTCGTCGGGGGGGACTAATGAAAAACTGTTTTTT | CAWSSGGTNEKLFF
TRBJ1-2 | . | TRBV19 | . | TGTGCCAGTAGTAGGCGGACAGAGAACCGGATAAGGTATGGCTACACCTTC | CASSRRTENRIRYGYTF
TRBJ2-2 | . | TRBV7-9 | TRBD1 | TGTGCCAGCAGCGGGGACAGGGGGCTCCACACCGGGGAGCTGTTTTTT | CASSGDRGLHTGELFF
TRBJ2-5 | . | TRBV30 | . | TGTGCCTGGAGTGTACGGTCCTGGTACCAAGAGACCCAGTACTTC | CAWSVRSWYQETQYF
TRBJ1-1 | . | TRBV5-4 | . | TGTGCCAGCAGCTCCGACAGGACAACTGAAGCTTTCTTT | CASSSDRTTEAFF
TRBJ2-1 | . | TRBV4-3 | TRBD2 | TGCGCCAGCAGCCAAGGGACTAGCGGGAGTCTTGCAAATGAGCAGTTCTTC | CASSQGTSGSLANEQFF
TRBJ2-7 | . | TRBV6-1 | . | TGTGCCAGCAGTGAACAACAGGAAATCTACGAGCAGTACTTC | CASSEQQEIYEQYF
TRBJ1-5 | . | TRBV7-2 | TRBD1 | TGTGCCAGCAGCTTAATCCGTTCGGGACAGGGGATCAATCAGCCCCAGCATTTT | CASSLIRSGQGINQPQHF
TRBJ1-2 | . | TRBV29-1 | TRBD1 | TGCAGCGCTGGGACAGCCTATGGCTACACCTTC | CSAGTAYGYTF
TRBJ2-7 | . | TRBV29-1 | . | TGCAGCCCGATAGAAGGACAGACCTACGAGCAGTACTTC | CSPIEGQTYEQYF
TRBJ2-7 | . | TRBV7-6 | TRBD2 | TGTGCCAGCAGCGAAAGCGGGAGGTACGAGCAGTACTTC | CASSESGRYEQYF
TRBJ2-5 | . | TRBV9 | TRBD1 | TGTGCCAGCAGTGTCGACAGGGACCAAGAGACCCAGTACTTC | CASSVDRDQETQYF
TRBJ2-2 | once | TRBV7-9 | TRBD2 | TGTGCCAGCAGCTTATCGTGGACTAGCGGGCCCGGGGAGCTGTTTTTT | CASSLSWTSGPGELFF
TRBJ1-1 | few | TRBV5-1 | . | TGCGCCAGCAGCGCTGACAGGCTAACTGAAGCTTTCTTT | CASSADRLTEAFF
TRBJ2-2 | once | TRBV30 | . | TGTGCCTGGAGTAAGAGAGGTCTAACCGGGGAGCTGTTTTTT | CAWSKRGLTGELFF
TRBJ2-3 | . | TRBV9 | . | TGTGCCAGCAGCGTAGCGGCGGGCTCTAGCACAGATACGCAGTATTTT | CASSVAAGSSTDTQYF
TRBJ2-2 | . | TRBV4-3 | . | TGCGCCAGCAGCCAAGATTTCGGGTTCGCGAGCGCGAACACCGGGGAGCTGTTTTTT | CASSQDFGFASANTGELFF
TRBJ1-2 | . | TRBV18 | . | TGTGCCAGCTCACCACCCTCCATATTAACAGGGGGCTACACCTTC | CASSPPSILTGGYTF
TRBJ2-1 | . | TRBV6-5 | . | TGTGCCAGCAGTTACTCGATCGGCAATGAGCAGTTCTTC | CASSYSIGNEQFF
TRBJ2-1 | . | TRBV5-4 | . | TGTGCCAGCAGCTTGGGGGCCAGGGTCGATGAGCAGTTCTTC | CASSLGARVDEQFF
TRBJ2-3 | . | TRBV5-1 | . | TGCGCCAGCAGCCCCGGGGTTGGAGAGACAGATACGCAGTATTTT | CASSPGVGETDTQYF
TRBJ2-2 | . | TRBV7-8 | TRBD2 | TGTGCCAGCCTAGCGGGGGTAACCGGGGAGCTGTTTTTT | CASLAGVTGELFF
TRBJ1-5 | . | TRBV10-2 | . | TGCGCCAGCAGCACCGAGGGCACCACTTCCAATCAGCCCCAGCATTTT | CASSTEGTTSNQPQHF
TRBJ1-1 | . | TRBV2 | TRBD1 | TGTGCCAGCAAGAATCGGACAGGTCGAACTGAAGCTTTCTTT | CASKNRTGRTEAFF
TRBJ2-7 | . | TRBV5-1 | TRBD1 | TGCGCCAGCAGCTTGGTCGGGACAGGGAACGAGCAGTACTTC | CASSLVGTGNEQYF
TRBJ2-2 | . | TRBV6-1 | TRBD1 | TGTGCCAGCAGTGAACGCGCCGGGACAGGGTCGAACACCGGGGAGCTGTTTTTT | CASSERAGTGSNTGELFF
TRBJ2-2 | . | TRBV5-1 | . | TGCGCCAGCAGCGTATGGCCTAGCTACCACACCGGGGAGCTGTTTTTT | CASSVWPSYHTGELFF
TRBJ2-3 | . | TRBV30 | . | TGTGCCTGGGGTCCTGGGGCGCGCACAGATACGCAGTATTTT | CAWGPGARTDTQYF
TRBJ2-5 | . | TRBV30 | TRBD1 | TGTGCCTGGAAGACAGGGGGAGAGACCCAGTACTTC | CAWKTGGETQYF
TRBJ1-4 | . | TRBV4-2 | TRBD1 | TGTGCCAGCAGCCGAACACAGGGGGCAACTAATGAAAAACTGTTTTTT | CASSRTQGATNEKLFF
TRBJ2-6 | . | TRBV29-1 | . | TGCAGCGTTCCCAGCTTCGGGTCCGGGGCCAACGTCCTGACTTTC | CSVPSFGSGANVLTF
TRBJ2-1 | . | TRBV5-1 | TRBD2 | TGCGCCAGCACCCCGACTAGCGGGACCGACAATGAGCAGTTCTTC | CASTPTSGTDNEQFF
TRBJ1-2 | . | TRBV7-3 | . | TGTGCCAGCAGCTTAGGCCAGGGCTATGGCTACACCTTC | CASSLGQGYGYTF
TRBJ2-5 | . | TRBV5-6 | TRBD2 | TGTGCCAGCAGCTTGGCGTTGGGACTAGCGGGACAAGAGACCCAGTACTTC | CASSLALGLAGQETQYF